The 20 T cell receptor beta chains below come from one sample, sequenced in a study of blood T cells in healthy people across ages. A second PCR of about 7 to 12 cycles used a sample-barcoded 5' primer and a J-beta primer mix. TCRdb reprocessed the 5' RACE reads with MiXCR, giving one entry per CDR3 protein. The profile shows 730,000 or so distinct CDR3 sequences, 35% to 50% of them singletons. Specimen: blood. The receptors shown here come from a man older than 75 in good health.

The rearrangement joins TRBV24-1 to TRBJ2-3; D is ambiguous. The V and J ends lost 0 bases and 1 base respectively, with 16 bases between them. The CDR3 is 18 amino acids. CDR1 and CDR2 from the germline V gene are KGHDR and SFDVKD. CDR3 sequence: CATSDLHKSALGTDTQYF. The CDR3 DNA sequence: TGTGCCACCAGTGATTTGCACAAAAGCGCCTTGGGCACAGATACGCAGTATTTT.

This clonotype came up a few times. J is TRBJ2-5 and V is TRBV5-1, with 11 bases fitting TRBD2. The CDR3 sequence is 17 residues long. Germline CDR1 is SGHRS and CDR2 is YFSETQ. Germline trimming cut 0 bases from V and 1 base from J; bases unmatched to any gene: 5. The CDR3 loop reads CASSLGRLAGGQETQYF. As DNA, the CDR3 is TGCGCCAGCAGCTTGGGCCGGCTAGCGGGAGGCCAAGAGACCCAGTACTTC. Looking up the rest from reference TRBV5-1 and TRBJ2-5 gives the full variable domain: KAGVTQTPRYLIKTRGQQVTLSCSPISGHRSVSWYQQTPGQGLQFLFEYFSETQRNKGNFPGRFSGRQFSNSRSEMNVSTLELGDSALYLCASSLGRLAGGQETQYFGPGTRLLVL.

There are a few counts of this clonotype. The chain carries TRBV24-1 and TRBJ2-1, with D uncertain. Germline values: CDR1 KGHDR, CDR2 SFDVKD. The CDR3 consists of 11 residues. Trimming removed 1 base at V and 8 bases at J, with 2 bases between. DNA of the CDR3: TGTGCCACCAGTGATTTTGATGAGCAGTTCTTC. Translation: CATSDFDEQFF.

The chain couples TRBV6-2 or TRBV6-3 to TRBJ2-3; D gene uncertain. V lost 5 bases and J 0 bases, leaving 9 bases between the germline ends. This CDR3 contains 14 residues. From germline, CDR1 is MNHEY and CDR2 SVGEGT. DNA for the CDR3: TGTGCCAGCAGTGAGTACTTTAGCACAGATACGCAGTATTTT. It codes for CASSEYFSTDTQYF.

This chain uses TRBV5-1 with TRBJ2-1; D gene uncertain. Trimming cost V 2 bases and J 0 bases, with 15 bases left between them. CDR3 length: 17 residues. Germline CDR1 and CDR2: SGHRS and YFSETQ. The CDR3 DNA follows: TGCGCCAGCAGCTTCCTCGTCAGGACCTACTCCTACAATGAGCAGTTCTTC. Translated: CASSFLVRTYSYNEQFF.

This clonotype was observed many times. The rearrangement links TRBV7-2 to TRBJ2-1; D unclear. The germline CDR1 and CDR2 sequences are SGHTA and FQGNSA. This CDR3 has 13 amino acids. Trimming removed 0 bases at V and 9 bases at J, with 9 bases between. The CDR3 sequence: CASSLAIISEQFF. The CDR3 DNA sequence: TGTGCCAGCAGCTTAGCGATTATATCTGAGCAGTTCTTC.

This clonotype was detected only a few times. The chain uses TRBV20-1 and TRBJ2-1, with 8 nucleotides matching TRBD1. The CDR3 covers 15 residues. Germline V gene lookup returns CDR1 DFQATT and CDR2 SNEGSKA (reference sequence). With V trimmed by 1 base and J by 5 bases, 7 bases remained unmatched. The CDR3 region has the DNA TGCAGTGCTAGAGCCCCGGGACAGGTTCACAATGAGCAGTTCTTC. Translation: CSARAPGQVHNEQFF.

Written as DNA, the CDR3 is TGTGCCACCAAATCCGGGACACAAGAGACCCAGTACTTC. Translated: CATKSGTQETQYF. The V call is TRBV2, the J call TRBJ2-5, with a possible D match to TRBD1 (6 bases). The CDR3 is 13 residues long. Germline V gives CDR1 SNHLY, CDR2 FYNNEI. The germline V and J ends were trimmed by 10 bases and 2 bases, with 14 bases remaining between them.

The gene calls are TRBV7-3 and TRBJ2-5; TRBD1 aligns across 8 bases. With 3 bases clipped from V and 4 bases from J, the junction kept 4 bases outside the gene matches. Germline V gene data show CDR1 as SGHTA and CDR2 as FQGTGA. The CDR3 extends over 14 amino acids. CDR3 DNA: TGTGCCAGCAGCTTCACAGGGGGGAGAGAGACCCAGTACTTC. It translates to CASSFTGGRETQYF.

The rearrangement joins TRBV14 to TRBJ2-1; 8 nucleotides match TRBD2. The V gene end was trimmed by 3 bases and the J gene end by 3 bases; junction bases not matched to a gene: 4. CDR1 is SGHDN, CDR2 FVKESK, per germline. The CDR3 is 15 residues long. Written as DNA, the CDR3 is TGTGCCAGCAGCCACGGGCGGGAGGTCTACAATGAGCAGTTCTTC. Amino acids: CASSHGREVYNEQFF.

This clonotype was observed a few times. This chain joins TRBV10-3 and TRBJ1-6; no definite D call. This CDR3 has 14 residues. The germline V gene encodes CDR1 ENHRY and CDR2 SYGVKD. V lost 5 bases to trimming and J lost 8 bases, with 13 bases between them. CDR3 amino acids: CAISKQPGDSPLHF. The CDR3 bases are TGTGCCATCAGTAAACAGCCTGGGGATTCACCCCTCCACTTT.

The chain employs TRBV4-1 and TRBJ2-6, with D possibly TRBD1 on 6 matching bases. The V gene's germline CDR1 is MGHRA and CDR2 YSYEKL. V was clipped by 1 base and J by 0 bases, with 10 bases between them. The CDR3 runs to 17 residues. CDR3 DNA sequence: TGCGCCAGCAGCCAAGGGACAGTATCCTCTGGGGCCAACGTCCTGACTTTC. This sequence encodes CASSQGTVSSGANVLTF.

The J gene is TRBJ1-1, the V gene TRBV6-6; D uncertain. Germline loops: CDR1 MNHNY, CDR2 SVGAGI (reference sequence). Trimming stripped 0 bases from V and 0 bases from J, with 5 bases between. The CDR3 contains 14 residues. The DNA for the CDR3 is TGTGCCAGCAGTTACTCGGCCATGAACACTGAAGCTTTCTTT. Protein: CASSYSAMNTEAFF.

The CDR3 DNA reads as TGCAGTGCTAGAACAGGGATCGAAAAACTGTTTTTT. It yields the protein CSARTGIEKLFF. The J gene is TRBJ1-4, the V gene TRBV20-1; perhaps TRBD1 as D (6 bases). Trimming took 2 bases from V and 8 from J, leaving 9 bases between them. This CDR3 is 12 amino acids long. CDR1 and CDR2 from the germline V gene are DFQATT and SNEGSKA (reference sequence).

The chain links TRBV11-2 to TRBJ2-2; the D is unclear. Trimming pared 5 bases from V and 8 bases from J, leaving 15 bases between. CDR1 is SGHAT, CDR2 FQNNGV, per germline. This CDR3 spans 14 amino acids. CDR3 DNA: TGTGCCAGCAGCCCAAACGGACCCGGGGGGGAGCTGTTTTTT. Amino acids: CASSPNGPGGELFF.

Of note for this clonotype: One end of the junction fails to match germline, which may point to a read error. This rearrangement joins TRBV28 to TRBJ2-5, with 7 bases lining up with TRBD1. This CDR3 region has 14 residues. Looked up from germline, CDR1 is MDHEN and CDR2 is SYDVKM. CDR3 loop: CASRATGRKEIQYF. The CDR3 coding sequence is TGTGCCAGCAGGGCGACAGGGAGAAAGGAGATCCAGTACTTC.

This clonotype was seen only a few times. V and J are TRBV7-9 and TRBJ2-5; maybe TRBD2 (5 bases). CDR1 SEHNR and CDR2 FQNEAQ come from the germline V gene (reference sequence). The CDR3 extends over 13 amino acids. The ends were cut back, 6 bases at V and 5 bases at J, with 13 bases in the middle. Written as DNA, the CDR3 is TGTGCCAGCAGACCACTAGGGTGGGAGACCCAGTACTTC. It specifies CASRPLGWETQYF.

This chain links TRBV12-3 or TRBV12-4 with TRBJ1-2; no firm D call. The ends were cut back, 2 bases at V and 0 bases at J, with 16 bases in the middle. The CDR3 extends over 17 amino acids. The CDR3 nucleotides are TGTGCCAGCAGTTTACAGTTAGGAGGGTTTACTAACTATGGCTACACCTTC. It encodes CASSLQLGGFTNYGYTF.

J is TRBJ1-1 and V is TRBV20-1; D ambiguous. The CDR3 extends over 16 amino acids. V lost 0 bases and J lost 4, with 18 bases in between. The germline gives CDR1 DFQATT, CDR2 SNEGSKA (reference sequence). The CDR3: CSARDSTGVRSTEAFF. CDR3 coding DNA: TGCAGTGCTAGAGATTCTACCGGAGTGAGGAGCACTGAAGCTTTCTTT.

There are a few counts of this clonotype. The rearrangement joins TRBV20-1 to TRBJ2-3, with D uncertain. V lost 4 bases, J lost 4 bases, and 15 bases lay in between. In germline, CDR1 is DFQATT, CDR2 SNEGSKA (reference sequence). The CDR3 runs 14 residues. Here the CDR3 DNA reads TGCAGTGCTACCCGGCTCACCTATGCAGATACGCAGTATTTT. Encoded protein: CSATRLTYADTQYF.